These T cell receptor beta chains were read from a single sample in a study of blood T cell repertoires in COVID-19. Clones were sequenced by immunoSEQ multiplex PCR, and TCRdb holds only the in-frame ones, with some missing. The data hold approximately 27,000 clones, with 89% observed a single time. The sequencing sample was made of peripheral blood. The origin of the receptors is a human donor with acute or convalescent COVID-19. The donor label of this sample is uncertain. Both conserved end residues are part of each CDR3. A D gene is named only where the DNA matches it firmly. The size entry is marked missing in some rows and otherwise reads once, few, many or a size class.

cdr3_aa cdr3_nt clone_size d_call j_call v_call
CASSEDYQRGYTF TGTGCCAGCAGTGAAGACTACCAGAGGGGCTACACCTTC - - TRBJ1-2 TRBV2
CASSPSGTSSYEQYF TGTGCCAGCAGCCCATCCGGGACTAGTTCCTACGAGCAGTACTTC - TRBD2 TRBJ2-7 TRBV3-1/TRBV3-2
CASSSADRGPGNTIYF TGCGCCAGCAGCTCGGCGGACAGGGGACCTGGAAACACCATATATTTT - TRBD1 TRBJ1-3 TRBV5-1
CASSPSGVGQETQYF TGTGCCAGCAGCCCATCAGGGGTGGGCCAAGAGACCCAGTACTTC - - TRBJ2-5 TRBV7-3
CATGTNYGYTF TGTGCCACCGGGACAAACTATGGCTACACCTTC - - TRBJ1-2 TRBV24-1
CASSSVADLRTQYF TGTGCCAGCAGCTCGGTGGCGGACTTGAGGACCCAGTACTTC - - TRBJ2-5 TRBV5-4
CASSLTSQNTGELFF TGTGCCAGCAGCTTAACGTCACAGAACACCGGGGAGCTGTTTTTT - - TRBJ2-2 TRBV7-3
CATSEAGPNQPQHF TGTGCCACCAGTGAGGCAGGGCCGAATCAGCCCCAGCATTTT few - TRBJ1-5 TRBV24-1
CASRGRLAGMWEQYF TGTGCCAGCAGGGGGCGACTAGCGGGGATGTGGGAGCAGTACTTC once TRBD2 TRBJ2-7 TRBV2
CASSLVQGNTEAFF TGCGCCAGCAGCTTGGTACAGGGAAACACTGAAGCTTTCTTT - - TRBJ1-1 TRBV5-1
CASSLSGRGPDTQYF TGTGCCAGCAGCTTATCCGGCAGGGGGCCTGATACGCAGTATTTT - TRBD1 TRBJ2-3 TRBV11-2
CASSLVLGSTSGTYNEQFF TGTGCCAGCAGTTTAGTCTTGGGGTCGACTAGCGGGACCTACAATGAGCAGTTCTTC - TRBD2 TRBJ2-1 TRBV28
CASSISRDNAGELFF TGTGCCAGTAGTATTTCCAGGGATAACGCCGGGGAGCTGTTTTTT - - TRBJ2-2 TRBV19
CSAFSGRLRNEQFF TGCAGCGCCTTTAGCGGGAGGCTTAGGAATGAGCAGTTCTTC - TRBD2 TRBJ2-1 TRBV29-1
CASSRGSSGNTIYF TGCGCCAGCAGCCGCGGTAGCTCTGGAAACACCATATATTTT - - TRBJ1-3 TRBV5-1
CASRKGLAGVGTYNEQFF TGTGCCAGTAGGAAGGGACTAGCGGGAGTCGGGACCTACAATGAGCAGTTCTTC once TRBD2 TRBJ2-1 TRBV19
CASSTGGNSPLHF TGTGCCAGTAGTACAGGGGGTAATTCACCCCTCCACTTT once TRBD1 TRBJ1-6 TRBV19
CASSLVAGGSYEQYF TGTGCCAGCAGCTTAGTAGCGGGAGGCTCCTACGAGCAGTACTTC - TRBD2 TRBJ2-7 TRBV7-2
CASSLPGLASTGELFF TGTGCCAGCTCACTGCCGGGACTAGCGTCCACCGGGGAGCTGTTTTTT - TRBD2 TRBJ2-2 TRBV18
CAIKGGQAAPLHF TGTGCCATCAAAGGGGGACAGGCGGCACCCCTCCACTTT - TRBD1 TRBJ1-6 TRBV10-3
CATSDSKPEQFF TGTGCCACCAGTGATTCTAAGCCTGAGCAGTTCTTC - - TRBJ2-1 TRBV24-1
CASSRRRVETQYF TGTGCCAGCAGCCGGAGACGGGTAGAGACCCAGTACTTC few - TRBJ2-5 TRBV3-1/TRBV3-2
CASSLRGNTEAFF TGTGCCAGCAGTTTGCGGGGAAACACTGAAGCTTTCTTT - - TRBJ1-1 TRBV12-3/TRBV12-4
CASKVSFTTVLNQPQHF TGTGCCAGTAAAGTTTCCTTTACGACAGTGCTAAATCAGCCCCAGCATTTT - - TRBJ1-5 TRBV19
CASRSSGGAWDTQYF TGTGCCAGCAGGTCAAGCGGGGGGGCCTGGGATACGCAGTATTTT - TRBD2 TRBJ2-3 TRBV7-2
CASSRAGVTTDTQYF TGCGCCAGCAGCCGAGCGGGAGTAACCACAGATACGCAGTATTTT - TRBD2 TRBJ2-3 TRBV4-1
CASSPLGGGQTLGEQYF TGCGCCAGCAGCCCCCTTGGGGGGGGCCAAACCTTAGGAGAGCAGTACTTC once - TRBJ2-7 TRBV5-1
CASSPGQGKTGELFF TGTGCCAGCAGCCCTGGACAGGGGAAAACCGGGGAGCTGTTTTTT once TRBD1 TRBJ2-2 TRBV5-8
CASSWGLQETQYF TGTGCCAGCAGCTGGGGACTGCAAGAGACCCAGTACTTC - - TRBJ2-5 TRBV11-2
CASSTNSQFGYTF TGTGCCAGCAGCACGAACTCCCAATTCGGCTACACCTTC - - TRBJ1-2 TRBV11-2
CAISEGTANSPLHF TGTGCCATCAGTGAGGGGACAGCCAATTCACCCCTCCACTTT - TRBD1 TRBJ1-6 TRBV10-3
CASSANYEQYF TGTGCCAGCAGCGCTAACTACGAGCAGTACTTC - - TRBJ2-7 TRBV5-6
CASSLTGVVQPQHF TGTGCCAGCAGTCTCACAGGGGTAGTTCAGCCCCAGCATTTT once TRBD1 TRBJ1-5 TRBV27
CASTDARGADQPQHF TGTGCCAGCACAGACGCCAGGGGCGCGGATCAGCCCCAGCATTTT - - TRBJ1-5 TRBV7-9
CASRFVVAGTTDTQYF TGCGCCAGCAGGTTCGTGGTAGCGGGGACCACAGATACGCAGTATTTT - TRBD2 TRBJ2-3 TRBV4-1
CASSRLAGGSSYNEQFF TGTGCCAGCAGCCGACTAGCGGGGGGGAGCTCCTACAATGAGCAGTTCTTC once TRBD2 TRBJ2-1 TRBV5-6
CASSFRQGRNEKLFF TGTGCCAGCAGCTTTCGGCAGGGAAGAAATGAAAAACTGTTTTTT once - TRBJ1-4 TRBV27
CASSPRGVTQYF TGTGCCAGCAGTCCGCGGGGGGTGACCCAGTACTTC - TRBD2 TRBJ2-5 TRBV12-3/TRBV12-4
CASSLPGQGNEQFF TGTGCCAGTAGTCTACCGGGACAGGGAAATGAGCAGTTCTTC - TRBD1 TRBJ2-1 TRBV19
CASSPVLAGDRTQFF TGCGCCAGCAGCCCGGTCCTAGCGGGGGACAGAACGCAGTTCTTC - TRBD2 TRBJ2-1 TRBV5-1
CATSDSGKRAGEQFF TGTGCCACCAGTGATTCGGGAAAGCGGGCCGGAGAGCAGTTCTTC - - TRBJ2-1 TRBV24-1
CASSYATAAGETQYF TGTGCCAGCAGTTACGCGACCGCGGCTGGAGAGACCCAGTACTTC - - TRBJ2-5 TRBV6-5
CASSLWDSPFLHF TGTGCCAGCAGCTTATGGGACAGCCCTTTTCTTCATTTT - TRBD1 TRBJ1-5 TRBV7-2
CATSLDGQYNEQFF TGTGCCACCAGCCTAGACGGACAGTACAATGAGCAGTTCTTC - - TRBJ2-1 TRBV15
CASSRSGGGANVLTF TGTGCCAGCAGCCGCTCAGGTGGAGGGGCCAACGTCCTGACTTTC - - TRBJ2-6 TRBV3-1/TRBV3-2
CASKTGGHEQFF TGTGCCAGCAAAACGGGAGGGCATGAGCAGTTCTTC - TRBD2 TRBJ2-1 TRBV28
CASGPVGGEKLFF TGTGCTAGTGGTCCCGTGGGGGGTGAAAAACTGTTTTTT - - TRBJ1-4 TRBV12-5
CASSEGTSGFGELFF TGTGCCAGCAGCGAAGGGACTAGCGGTTTCGGGGAGCTGTTTTTT - TRBD2 TRBJ2-2 TRBV9
CASSSSGQGGYGYTF TGTGCCAGCAGCTCCTCGGGACAGGGTGGCTATGGCTACACCTTC - TRBD1 TRBJ1-2 TRBV7-2
CASTHRGPYNSPLHF TGTGCCAGCACCCATAGGGGGCCATATAATTCACCCCTCCACTTT - TRBD1 TRBJ1-6 TRBV28
CASSYGTVLPFSNTGELFF TGTGCCAGCAGCTACGGGACAGTCCTACCCTTCTCGAACACCGGGGAGCTGTTTTTT few TRBD1 TRBJ2-2 TRBV7-2
CASSPRSGTDTQYF TGTGCCAGCTCACCTAGAAGCGGTACAGATACGCAGTATTTT - - TRBJ2-3 TRBV18
CASSLAPQGHNEQFF TGTGCCAGCAGCTTAGCTCCCCAGGGCCACAATGAGCAGTTCTTC - - TRBJ2-1 TRBV11-1
CASSLRGSTNEKLFF TGTGCCAGTAGTCTCCGAGGTTCAACTAATGAAAAACTGTTTTTT - - TRBJ1-4 TRBV19
CASSIAVQLDTQYF TGTGCCAGTAGTATAGCAGTGCAGTTAGATACGCAGTATTTT - - TRBJ2-3 TRBV19